The 9 T cell receptor beta chains reported below all come from one sample, sequenced in a study of T cell responses to AZD1222 COVID-19 vaccine. Sequenced by immunoSEQ multiplex PCR; TCRdb stores in-frame clones only, minus some. The sample consists of about 120,000 clones, about 90% of them appearing once. The sequenced sample was peripheral blood, obtained 28 days after the second AZD1222 dose. Source of these receptors: an adult who received the AZD1222 COVID-19 vaccine.

This clone was recorded once. The V and J genes are TRBV16 and TRBJ1-2; 7 bases fit TRBD1. After removal of 0 bases from V and 8 bases from J, the junction contained 9 bases not matched to a gene. This CDR3 region has 15 residues. The germline CDR1 and CDR2 sequences are KGHSY and FQNENV. In nucleotides, the CDR3 is TGTGCCAGCAGCCAATCAGGCAGGGGGAGCCTCGGCTACACCTTC. This sequence encodes CASSQSGRGSLGYTF.

The chain joins TRBV5-1 to TRBJ1-1; unclear D gene. Germline-derived CDR1 and CDR2 are SGHRS and YFSETQ. The CDR3 consists of 16 residues. The V gene lost 2 bases and the J gene lost 0 bases, with 14 bases spanning the gap. The CDR3 loop reads CASSFAGATMNTEAFF. Written as DNA, the CDR3 is TGCGCCAGCAGCTTCGCAGGCGCCACTATGAACACTGAAGCTTTCTTT.

The rearrangement joins TRBV9 to TRBJ1-1; tentatively, D is TRBD1 (5 bases). V lost 3 bases, J lost 5 bases, and 17 bases lay in between. The germline gives CDR1 SGDLS, CDR2 YYNGEE. The CDR3 loop spans 15 amino acids. This CDR3 reads CASSARGVVETEAFF. CDR3 coding DNA: TGTGCCAGCAGCGCGAGAGGGGTAGTGGAAACTGAAGCTTTCTTT.

The chain uses TRBV28 and TRBJ1-2; 8 nucleotides line up with TRBD1. J was trimmed by 9 bases and V by 7 bases; bases with no gene match: 4. This CDR3 spans 11 amino acids. Germline CDR1 is MDHEN and CDR2 is SYDVKM. CDR3 in amino acids: CASTRTGSYTF. In DNA, the CDR3 is TGTGCCAGCACCCGGACAGGGAGCTACACCTTC.

This chain joins TRBV19 and TRBJ2-2, with TRBD1 matching over 9 bases. The germline CDR1 and CDR2 sequences are LNHDA and SQIVND (reference sequence). The V and J ends lost 7 bases and 6 bases, in that order; junction bases with no gene match: 9. This CDR3 is built from 15 residues. The CDR3 spells CASTPGTGIAGELFF. DNA for the CDR3: TGTGCCAGTACCCCCGGGACAGGGATAGCCGGGGAGCTGTTTTTT. Combining the CDR3 with reference TRBV19 and TRBJ2-2 gives the whole variable domain DGGITQSPKYLFRKEGQNVTLSCEQNLNHDAMYWYRQDPGQGLRLIYYSQIVNDFQKGDIAEGYSVSREKKESFPLTVTSAQKNPTAFYLCASTPGTGIAGELFFGEGSRLTVL.

The chain joins TRBV10-3 to TRBJ1-3; D perhaps matches TRBD1 (5 bases). The CDR3 has 16 amino acids. V lost 6 bases to trimming and J lost 0 bases, with 15 bases between them. CDR1 is ENHRY and CDR2 is SYGVKD in the germline V gene. The CDR3 loop is CAIRDGSGRSGNTIYF. CDR3 nucleotide sequence: TGTGCCATCAGGGACGGTTCAGGGCGCTCTGGAAACACCATATATTTT.

The V call is TRBV5-4, the J call TRBJ1-2; TRBD1 agrees at 9 bases. Looked up from germline, CDR1 is SGHNT and CDR2 is YYREEE (reference sequence). The CDR3 totals 16 residues. The V and J ends lost 0 bases and 8 bases, in that order; junction bases with no gene match: 11. In DNA form, the CDR3 reads TGTGCCAGCAGCTTGGGAACAGGGGGCAATGGTTGGGGCTACACCTTC. Its translation: CASSLGTGGNGWGYTF.

V and J are TRBV7-9 and TRBJ1-1; 7 bases fit TRBD1. The V segment lost 5 bases and the J segment 6 bases; nucleotides outside the gene matches: 12. The CDR3 is 15 amino acids. Germline V CDR1 and CDR2: SEHNR, FQNEAQ (reference sequence). The CDR3 DNA sequence: TGTGCCAGCAGCCATGTAACAGGGGCGAAGGCTGAAGCTTTCTTT. This gives the protein CASSHVTGAKAEAFF.

The gene calls are TRBV21-1 and TRBJ2-7; TRBD1, as called in the table, went unchecked against the DNA. TRBV21-1 is shown as a pseudogene. The length of the CDR3 is 16 residues. CDR3 in DNA: TGTGCCAGCAGCAACAAAGGGGGACAGGGAGAGTACGAGCAGTACTTC. Encoded protein: CASSNKGGQGEYEQYF.